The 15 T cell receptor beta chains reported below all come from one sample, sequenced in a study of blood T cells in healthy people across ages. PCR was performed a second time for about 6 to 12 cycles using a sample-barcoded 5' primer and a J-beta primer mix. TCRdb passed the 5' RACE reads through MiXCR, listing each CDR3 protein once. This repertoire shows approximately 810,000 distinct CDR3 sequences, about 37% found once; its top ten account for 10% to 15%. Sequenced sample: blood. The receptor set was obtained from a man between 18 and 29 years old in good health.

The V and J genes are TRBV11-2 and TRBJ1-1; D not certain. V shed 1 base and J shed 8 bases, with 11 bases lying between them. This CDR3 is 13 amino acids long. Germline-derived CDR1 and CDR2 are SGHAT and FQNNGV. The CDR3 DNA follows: TGTGCCAGCAGCTTAGGGTACTCATCCGAAGCTTTCTTT. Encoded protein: CASSLGYSSEAFF.

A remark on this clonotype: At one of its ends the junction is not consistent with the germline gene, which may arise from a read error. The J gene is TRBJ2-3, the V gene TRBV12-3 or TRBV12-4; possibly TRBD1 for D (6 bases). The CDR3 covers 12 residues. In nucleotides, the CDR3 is TGTGCCAGCCATGTGTCAGGGGATATGCAGTATTTT. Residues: CASHVSGDMQYF.

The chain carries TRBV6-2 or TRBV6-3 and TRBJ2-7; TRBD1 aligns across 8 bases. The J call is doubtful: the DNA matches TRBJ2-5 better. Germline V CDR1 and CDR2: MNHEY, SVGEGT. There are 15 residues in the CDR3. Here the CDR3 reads CASSCSLQGGETQYF. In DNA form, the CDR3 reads TGTGCCAGCAGTTGCTCCTTACAGGGGGGAGAGACCCAGTACTTC.

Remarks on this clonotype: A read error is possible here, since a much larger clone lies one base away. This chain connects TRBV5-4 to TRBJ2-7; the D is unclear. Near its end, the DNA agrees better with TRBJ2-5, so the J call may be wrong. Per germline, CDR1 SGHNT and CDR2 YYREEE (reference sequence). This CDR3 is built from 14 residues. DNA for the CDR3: TGTGCCAGCAGCTTGGAACGGACCCAAGAGACCCAGTACTTC. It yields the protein CASSLERTQETQYF.

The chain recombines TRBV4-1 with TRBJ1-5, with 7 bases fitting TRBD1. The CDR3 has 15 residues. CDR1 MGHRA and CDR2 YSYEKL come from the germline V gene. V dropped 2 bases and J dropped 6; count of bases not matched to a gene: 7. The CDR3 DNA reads TGCGCCAGCAGCCAAACAGGGGACCTAGTTCAGCCCCAGCATTTT. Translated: CASSQTGDLVQPQHF.

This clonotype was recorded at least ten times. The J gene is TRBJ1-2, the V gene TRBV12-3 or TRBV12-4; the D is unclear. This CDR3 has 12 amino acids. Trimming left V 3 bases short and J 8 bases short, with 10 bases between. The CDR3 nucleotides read TGTGCCAGCAGTTTCCCGGGGAGAGGCTACACCTTC. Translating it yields CASSFPGRGYTF.

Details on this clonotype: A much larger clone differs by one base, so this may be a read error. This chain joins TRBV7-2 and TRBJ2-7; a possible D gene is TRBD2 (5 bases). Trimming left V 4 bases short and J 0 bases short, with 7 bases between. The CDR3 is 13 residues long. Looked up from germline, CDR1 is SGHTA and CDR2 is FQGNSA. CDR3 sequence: CASSCSGSYEQYF. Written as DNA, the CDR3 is TGTGCCAGCAGCTGCAGCGGCTCCTACGAGCAGTACTTC.

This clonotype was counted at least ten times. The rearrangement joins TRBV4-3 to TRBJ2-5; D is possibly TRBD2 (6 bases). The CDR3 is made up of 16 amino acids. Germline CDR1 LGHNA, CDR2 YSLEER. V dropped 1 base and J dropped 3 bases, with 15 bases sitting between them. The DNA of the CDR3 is TGCGCCAGCAGCCAAGGGATTCTAGCGAGTGAAGAGACCCAGTACTTC. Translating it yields CASSQGILASEETQYF.

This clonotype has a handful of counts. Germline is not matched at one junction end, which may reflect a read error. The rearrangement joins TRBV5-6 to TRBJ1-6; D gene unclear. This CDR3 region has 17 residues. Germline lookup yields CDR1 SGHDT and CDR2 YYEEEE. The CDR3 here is CASSLLRQSSYNSPPHF. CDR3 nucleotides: TGTGCCAGCAGCTTGTTGCGGCAGAGCTCCTATAATTCACCCCCCCACTTT.

CDR3 loop: CASSTPSPNEQFF. The CDR3 coding sequence is TGTGCCAGCAGTACCCCCTCACCCAATGAGCAGTTCTTC. The chain links TRBV28 to TRBJ2-1, with D unresolved. The germline V gene has CDR1 MDHEN and CDR2 SYDVKM. The CDR3 sequence is 13 residues long. Trimming shortened V by 5 bases and J by 6 bases, and 11 bases separated the two germline ends. Using reference TRBV28 and TRBJ2-1 for the parts outside the CDR3, the full variable domain is DVKVTQSSRYLVKRTGEKVFLECVQDMDHENMFWYRQDPGLGLRLIYFSYDVKMKEKGDIPEGYSVSREKKERFSLILESASTNQTSMYLCASSTPSPNEQFFGPGTRLTVL.

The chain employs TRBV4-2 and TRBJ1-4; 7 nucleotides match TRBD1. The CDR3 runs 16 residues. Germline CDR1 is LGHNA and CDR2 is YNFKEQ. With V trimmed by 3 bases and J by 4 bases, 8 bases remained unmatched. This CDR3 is CASSHTTGKFNEKLFF. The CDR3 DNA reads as TGTGCCAGCAGCCACACGACAGGGAAGTTTAATGAAAAACTGTTTTTT.

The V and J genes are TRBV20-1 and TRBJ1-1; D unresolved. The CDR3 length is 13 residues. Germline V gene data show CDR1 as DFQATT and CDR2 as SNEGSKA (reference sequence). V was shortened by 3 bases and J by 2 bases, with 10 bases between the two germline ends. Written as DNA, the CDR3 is TGCAGTGCTAGTGGTCACCTAAACACTGAAGCTTTCTTT. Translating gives CSASGHLNTEAFF.

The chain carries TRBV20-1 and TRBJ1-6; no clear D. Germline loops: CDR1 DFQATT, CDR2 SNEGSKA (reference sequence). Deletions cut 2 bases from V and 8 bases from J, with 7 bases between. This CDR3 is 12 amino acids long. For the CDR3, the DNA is TGCAGTGCTAGACACGGGTATTCACCCCTCCACTTT. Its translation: CSARHGYSPLHF.

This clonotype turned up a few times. CDR3 DNA: TGTGCCAGCAGCTGGGGCACCGGGACTAGAAAAGGAAATGAGCAGTTCTTC. Protein sequence: CASSWGTGTRKGNEQFF. This chain connects TRBV27 to TRBJ2-1, with 8 positions matching TRBD2. CDR3 length equals 17 residues. The germline V gene has CDR1 MNHEY and CDR2 SMNVEV (reference sequence). The V segment lost 6 bases and the J segment 7 bases; nucleotides outside the gene matches: 17.

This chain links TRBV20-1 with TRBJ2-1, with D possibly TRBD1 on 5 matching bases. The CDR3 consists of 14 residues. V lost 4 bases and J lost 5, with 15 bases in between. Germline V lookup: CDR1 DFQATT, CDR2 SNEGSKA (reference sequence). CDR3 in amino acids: CSAIGQGGDNEQFF. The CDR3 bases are TGCAGTGCTATCGGGCAGGGTGGGGACAATGAGCAGTTCTTC.